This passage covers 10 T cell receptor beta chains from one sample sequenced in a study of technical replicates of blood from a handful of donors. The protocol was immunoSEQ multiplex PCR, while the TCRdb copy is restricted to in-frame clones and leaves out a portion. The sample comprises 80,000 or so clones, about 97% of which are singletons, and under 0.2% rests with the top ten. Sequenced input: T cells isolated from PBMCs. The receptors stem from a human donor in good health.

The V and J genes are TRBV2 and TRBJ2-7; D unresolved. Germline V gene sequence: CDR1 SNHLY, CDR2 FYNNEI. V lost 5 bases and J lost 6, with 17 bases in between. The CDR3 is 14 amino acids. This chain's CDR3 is CASSSDRFTREQYF. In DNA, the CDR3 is TGTGCCAGCAGTAGCGATCGGTTCACCCGCGAGCAGTACTTC. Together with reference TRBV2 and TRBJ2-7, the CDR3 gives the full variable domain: EPEVTQTPSHQVTQMGQEVILRCVPISNHLYFYWYRQILGQKVEFLVSFYNNEISEKSEIFDDQFSVERPDGSNFTLKIRSTKLEDSAMYFCASSSDRFTREQYFGPGTRLTVT.

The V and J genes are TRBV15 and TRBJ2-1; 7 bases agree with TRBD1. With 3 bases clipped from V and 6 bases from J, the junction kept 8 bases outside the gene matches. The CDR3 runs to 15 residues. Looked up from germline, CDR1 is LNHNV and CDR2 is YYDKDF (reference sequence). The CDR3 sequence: CATSRSFTGANEQFF. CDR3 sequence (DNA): TGTGCCACCAGCAGGAGCTTCACAGGGGCCAATGAGCAGTTCTTC.

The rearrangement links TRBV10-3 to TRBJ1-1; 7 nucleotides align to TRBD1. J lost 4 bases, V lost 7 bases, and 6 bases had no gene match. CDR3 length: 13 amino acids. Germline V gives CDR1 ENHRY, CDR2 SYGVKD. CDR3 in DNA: TGTGCCATCAACCCCTCAGGGGGCACTGAAGCTTTCTTT. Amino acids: CAINPSGGTEAFF.

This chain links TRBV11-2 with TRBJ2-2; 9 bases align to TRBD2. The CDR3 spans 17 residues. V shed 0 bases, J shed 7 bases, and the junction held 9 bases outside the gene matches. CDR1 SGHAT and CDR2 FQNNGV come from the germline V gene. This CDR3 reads CASSLDPLGGGVGELFF. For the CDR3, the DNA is TGTGCCAGCAGCTTAGATCCCCTTGGCGGGGGGGTCGGGGAGCTGTTTTTT.

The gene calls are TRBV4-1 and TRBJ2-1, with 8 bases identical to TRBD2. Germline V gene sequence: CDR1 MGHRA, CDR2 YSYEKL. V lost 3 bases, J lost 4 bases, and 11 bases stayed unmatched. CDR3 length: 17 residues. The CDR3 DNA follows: TGCGCCAGCAGCCACCCGGTCGACGGGGGGGATTACAATGAGCAGTTCTTC. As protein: CASSHPVDGGDYNEQFF.

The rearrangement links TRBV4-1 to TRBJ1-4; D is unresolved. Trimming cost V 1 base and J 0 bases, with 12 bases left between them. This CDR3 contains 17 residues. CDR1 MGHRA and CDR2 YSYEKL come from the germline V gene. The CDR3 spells CASSQVAETATNEKLFF. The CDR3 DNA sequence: TGCGCCAGCAGCCAAGTTGCCGAAACAGCAACTAATGAAAAACTGTTTTTT.

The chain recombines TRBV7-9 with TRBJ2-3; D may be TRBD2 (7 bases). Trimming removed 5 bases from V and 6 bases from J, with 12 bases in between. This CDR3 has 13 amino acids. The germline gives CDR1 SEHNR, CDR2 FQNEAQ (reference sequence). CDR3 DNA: TGTGCCAGCAGCCCCGGGGGGCCGGATACGCAGTATTTT. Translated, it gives CASSPGGPDTQYF.

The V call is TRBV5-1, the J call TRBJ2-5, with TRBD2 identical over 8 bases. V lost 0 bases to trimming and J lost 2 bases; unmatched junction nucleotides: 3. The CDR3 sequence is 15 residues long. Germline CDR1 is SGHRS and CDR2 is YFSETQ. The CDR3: CASSLAGGEQETQYF. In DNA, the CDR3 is TGCGCCAGCAGCTTGGCCGGGGGGGAACAAGAGACCCAGTACTTC.

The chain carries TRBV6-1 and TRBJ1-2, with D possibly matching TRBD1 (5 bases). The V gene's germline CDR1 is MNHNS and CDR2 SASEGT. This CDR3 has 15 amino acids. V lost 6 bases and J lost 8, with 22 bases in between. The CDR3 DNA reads TGTGCCAGCAGAGAGCAACAGGTTTCCACCTTAGGCTACACCTTC. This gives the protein CASREQQVSTLGYTF.

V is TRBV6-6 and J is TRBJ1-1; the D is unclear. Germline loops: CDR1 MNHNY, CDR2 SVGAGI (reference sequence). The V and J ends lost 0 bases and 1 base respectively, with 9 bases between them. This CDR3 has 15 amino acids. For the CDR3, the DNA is TGTGCCAGCAGTTACTCGAGTACGGGGAACACTGAAGCTTTCTTT. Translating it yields CASSYSSTGNTEAFF.